This T cell receptor (beta chain) was captured by sequencing in a study of OX40 agonist ivuxolimab in advanced cancers. Looking at the study overall: The costimulatory receptor OX40 (CD134) was targeted by ivuxolimab, a fully human IgG2 agonistic monoclonal antibody. Intravenous ivuxolimab was administered to patients every 2 weeks at six dose levels: 0.01, 0.1, 0.3, 1.5, 3 and 10 mg/kg. Of the roughly 51 patients in dose escalation, about 20 had hepatocellular carcinoma, about 15 had melanoma, 9 had renal cell carcinoma and 9 had head and neck cancer. In the dose-escalation cohort, 65% to 85% of patients were male, and the mean age was roughly 60 years with a range of roughly 23 to 79. Patients were allowed to have had prior anti-PD-1, anti-PD-L1 or anti-CTLA-4 therapy, and approximately 40% of the dose-escalation patients had previously received checkpoint inhibitors. Partial responses were achieved by three dose-escalation patients, of whom one had hepatocellular carcinoma and two had cutaneous melanoma. The purpose of peripheral TCRbeta sequencing was to test whether ivuxolimab changed TCR sequence diversity and led to clonal T-cell expansion. The paper reports the monotherapy dose-escalation portion (N of about 56 patients) of the phase I ivuxolimab trial.

V gives up 0 bases and J gives up 0 bases, and the segment between their germline ends measures 6 bases. The CDR3 starts with the cysteine, ends with the phenylalanine, and has 16 residues. Just the 48-base CDR3 DNA is kept, in frame starting at base 1. CDR1 LGHNA and CDR2 YSLEER are derived from the germline V gene. On this clone: Which antigen it targets is not known. Qualities for individual bases were not recorded, and no much larger clone is one base off.

What the research found in general, with its limitations: After ivuxolimab, CD8+ T cells had more expanded clones than CD4+ T cells on average. At doses of 0.1 to 3.0 mg/kg, clonal expansion of both CD4+ and CD8+ blood T cells was observed from baseline to week 6. The antigen specificity of the peripheral T cells that underwent clonal expansion was not determined. Partial responders in the 0.1-3.0 mg/kg groups had among the lowest normalized peripheral clonal expansion, especially among CD8+ T cells. Low levels of normalized T-cell clonal expansion were also seen in some nonresponding patients.

Patients with a history of autoimmune disease or receiving systemic immunosuppression were excluded from the trial. Peripheral blood for TCR sequencing was drawn from every dose cohort at baseline, at cycle 4 day 1 and at cycle 7 day 1. The samples were drawn from a first-in-human, open-label, multicenter phase I dose-escalation trial of ivuxolimab. The trial enrolled adults with locally advanced or metastatic head and neck squamous cell, hepatocellular, melanoma or renal cell carcinoma. Before TCR sequencing, CD4+ T cells and CD8+ T cells were sorted from peripheral blood as separate populations. To sequence the TCRbeta CDR3 region, genomic DNA was isolated from the sorted cells. The immunoSEQ Assay was used to sequence the TCRbeta CDR3 regions. What TCRdb holds here is the immuneACCESS table cut down to in-frame rearrangements. Part of the clones is not present; checked against another copy, under half of the missing clones reflect an unresolved V gene, and the others are unexplained. The sample table records 40,000 to 45,000 clones; roughly nine tenths of these occur just once. The ten largest clones represent 29% of the sample.

The clonotype originates from an adult with an advanced solid tumor such as melanoma, head and neck, liver or kidney cancer. The chain couples TRBV4-3 to TRBJ2-6, with no D gene named confidently. The sample consisted of CD4+ or CD8+ T cells sorted from blood, taken in a trial of the OX40 agonist ivuxolimab. The CDR3 amino acid sequence is: CASSQDLGSGANVLTF. The sequenced DNA is TGCGCCAGCAGCCAAGATCTGGGCTCTGGGGCCAACGTCCTGACTTTC.